Reported below is one T cell receptor (beta chain). Trimming at V came to 5 bases and at J to 16 bases, leaving 17 bases not matched to a gene. This CDR3 is built from 14 residues. CDR1 and CDR2 from the germline V gene are MNHEY and SMNVEV (reference sequence). Use of 60 Vbeta and 13 Jbeta primers characterized the PCR. Some clones are missing from TCRdb's copy, which holds only in-frame ones; the method was immunoSEQ multiplex PCR. The table records around 140,000 clones, 80% to 85% of them present only once. The sample comes from a study of cytomegalovirus exposure and HLA in healthy donors. Participants comprised healthy donors of bone marrow.

The material sequenced was PBMCs. The receptor's source is a woman aged 50 to 65 in good health and CMV-seropositive. The chain carries TRBV27 and TRBJ2-4; 7 bases map to TRBD2. The DNA for the CDR3 is TGTGCCAGCAGTCGAGTTCTTGGGGACCCGGGAGGATACTTC. Its protein is CASSRVLGDPGGYF.